Shown below are 20 T cell receptor beta chains from a single sample sequenced in a study of cytotoxic CD8 clonotypes in ibrutinib-treated CLL. Some clones are missing from TCRdb's copy, which holds only in-frame ones; the method was immunoSEQ multiplex PCR. This table holds over 200,000 clones, nearly 80% found once. Here the sequenced sample was PBMCs, taken after 12 months of ibrutinib treatment. The source of these receptors is a human donor with chronic lymphocytic leukemia.

The rearrangement uses TRBV9 and TRBJ2-5, with D perhaps matching TRBD2 (7 bases). Trimming pared 0 bases from V and 4 bases from J, leaving 13 bases between. The length of the CDR3 is 15 residues. Per germline, CDR1 SGDLS and CDR2 YYNGEE. For the CDR3, the DNA is TGTGCCAGCAGCGTAGCCTGGGGGGGGCGAGAGACCCAGTACTTC. Its translation: CASSVAWGGRETQYF.

This clone was seen a handful of times. J is TRBJ2-5 and V is TRBV7-6; 7 bases are a match to TRBD1. Germline-derived CDR1 and CDR2 are SGHVS and FNYEAQ. Unmatched junction bases numbered 7, after V lost 2 bases and J lost 4 bases. CDR3 length: 15 amino acids. CDR3 sequence reads: CASSLTTGKGETQYF. The CDR3 DNA follows: TGTGCCAGCAGCTTAACGACAGGGAAGGGAGAGACCCAGTACTTC.

V and J are TRBV27 and TRBJ2-3, with TRBD2 identical over 12 bases. The CDR3 runs to 16 residues. From germline, CDR1 is MNHEY and CDR2 SMNVEV (reference sequence). The ends lost 5 bases at V and 8 bases at J; junction bases unmatched: 11. The DNA of the CDR3 is TGTGCCAGCAGTCCCCGACTAGCGGGAGCACCCCGTACGCAGTATTTT. As protein: CASSPRLAGAPRTQYF.

This chain uses TRBV18 with TRBJ1-4; D uncertain. Trimming removed 2 bases from V and 7 bases from J, with 5 bases in between. CDR1 is KGHSH, CDR2 LQKENI, per germline. The CDR3 has 12 amino acids. The CDR3 DNA sequence: TGTGCCAGCTCACCAGTGGGTGAAAAACTGTTTTTT. Amino acids: CASSPVGEKLFF.

The rearrangement joins TRBV5-3 to TRBJ1-4; 7 bases align to TRBD1. TRBV5-3 is reported as an ORF; its role is uncertain. The V gene end was trimmed by 5 bases and the J gene end by 0 bases; junction bases not matched to a gene: 7. The CDR3 contains 16 residues. The CDR3 is CARRSGQDATNEKLFF. The CDR3, as DNA: TGTGCCAGAAGATCCGGACAGGATGCAACTAATGAAAAACTGTTTTTT.

The genes are TRBV7-9 and TRBJ2-2; no definite D call. The V gene lost 4 bases and the J gene lost 7 bases, with 16 bases spanning the gap. Germline assignment: CDR1 SEHNR and CDR2 FQNEAQ (reference sequence). The CDR3 is 15 residues long. CDR3 region: CASSWNSAIGGELFF. In nucleotides, the CDR3 is TGTGCCAGCAGCTGGAACAGCGCAATTGGCGGGGAGCTGTTTTTT.

This clone was counted a few times. The chain joins TRBV7-9 to TRBJ1-6, with D uncertain. Deletions cut 4 bases from V and 14 bases from J, with 9 bases between. CDR3 length equals 11 residues. In germline, CDR1 is SEHNR, CDR2 FQNEAQ (reference sequence). As DNA, the CDR3 is TGTGCCAGCAGCTCAAATTCGGCCCTCCACTTT. This translates into CASSSNSALHF. The complete variable domain, with remaining parts taken from reference TRBV7-9 and TRBJ1-6, reads DTGVSQNPRHKITKRGQNVTFRCDPISEHNRLYWYRQTLGQGPEFLTYFQNEAQLEKSRLLSDRFSAERPKGSFSTLEIQRTEQGDSAMYLCASSSNSALHFGNGTRLTVT.

J is TRBJ2-3 and V is TRBV7-9; a weak D match, TRBD2 (5 bases). This CDR3 has 14 amino acids. In germline, CDR1 is SEHNR, CDR2 FQNEAQ (reference sequence). Trimming took 2 bases from V and 6 from J, leaving 12 bases between them. This CDR3 is CASSLFQDSDTQYF. CDR3 sequence (DNA): TGTGCCAGCAGCTTATTCCAGGACTCCGATACGCAGTATTTT.

The chain joins TRBV4-1 to TRBJ2-1; TRBD2 is a possible D gene (6 bases). Trimming took 4 bases from V and 8 from J, leaving 15 bases between them. The V gene's germline CDR1 is MGHRA and CDR2 YSYEKL. This CDR3 contains 14 residues. CDR3: CASSRRDFEDEQFF. In DNA, the CDR3 is TGCGCCAGCAGCCGACGGGACTTCGAGGATGAGCAGTTCTTC.

The CDR3 nucleotides read TGTGCCAGCAGCTTAGCGGTAAATTACGAGCAGTACTTC. Protein: CASSLAVNYEQYF. The chain uses TRBV7-8 and TRBJ2-7; D is unresolved. The V end lost 0 bases, the J end lost 4 bases, and 7 bases lay between the germline ends. CDR3 length: 13 amino acids. Germline lookup yields CDR1 SGHVS and CDR2 FQNEAQ.

V is TRBV5-1 and J is TRBJ1-1, with D uncertain. Germline V gene sequence: CDR1 SGHRS, CDR2 YFSETQ. This CDR3 has 13 residues. The V and J ends lost 0 bases and 8 bases respectively, with 11 bases between them. The chain's CDR3 is CASSLEGGLEAFF. The CDR3 nucleotides are TGCGCCAGCAGCTTGGAGGGTGGATTGGAAGCTTTCTTT.

The chain links TRBV5-4 to TRBJ2-1; D tentatively fits TRBD1 or TRBD2 (5 bases each). The CDR3 runs 15 residues. CDR1 is SGHNT, CDR2 YYREEE, per germline (reference sequence). Trimming shortened V by 4 bases and J by 0 bases, and 11 bases separated the two germline ends. The CDR3 region is CASSNRDGSYNEQFF. CDR3 nucleotide sequence: TGTGCCAGCAGCAACCGGGACGGCTCCTACAATGAGCAGTTCTTC. Filled out from reference TRBV5-4 and TRBJ2-1, the complete variable domain reads ETGVTQSPTHLIKTRGQQVTLRCSSQSGHNTVSWYQQALGQGPQFIFQYYREEENGRGNFPPRFSGLQFPNYSSELNVNALELDDSALYLCASSNRDGSYNEQFFGPGTRLTVL.

This clone appeared a few times. This chain connects TRBV27 to TRBJ2-7, with D perhaps matching TRBD2 (5 bases). Between the trimmed V and J ends, which lost 2 bases and 0 bases, there was a span of 8 bases. The germline CDR1 and CDR2 sequences are MNHEY and SMNVEV (reference sequence). The CDR3 has 14 residues. The CDR3 sequence: CASSLIRDSYEQYF. The CDR3 DNA reads as TGTGCCAGCAGTTTAATCCGGGACTCCTACGAGCAGTACTTC.

The rearrangement uses TRBV5-8 and TRBJ2-3; TRBD1 aligns across 7 bases. V was pared by 4 bases and J by 1 base, with 3 bases of the junction left unmatched. Germline V gene sequence: CDR1 SGHTS, CDR2 YDEGEE. The CDR3 is 14 amino acids. The CDR3 DNA reads TGTGCCAGCAGCCACGGACAGGGCACAGATACGCAGTATTTT. Translating gives CASSHGQGTDTQYF. The entire variable domain, with the rest obtained from reference TRBV5-8 and TRBJ2-3, is as follows: EAGVTQSPTHLIKTRGQQATLRCSPISGHTSVYWYQQALGLGLQFLLWYDEGEERNRGNFPPRFSGRQFPNYSSELNVNALELEDSALYLCASSHGQGTDTQYFGPGTRLTVL.

The gene calls are TRBV20-1 and TRBJ2-7; D is unclear. There are 10 residues in the CDR3. Germline V gives CDR1 DFQATT, CDR2 SNEGSKA (reference sequence). V lost 3 bases to trimming and J lost 7 bases, with 7 bases between them. CDR3 coding DNA: TGCAGTGCTAGGGTAGAAGAGCAGTACTTC. This gives the protein CSARVEEQYF.

This sequence joins TRBV6-1 and TRBJ1-5, with 8 bases that match TRBD1. The J segment lost 3 bases and the V segment lost 7 bases, leaving 5 bases of the junction unmatched. The CDR3 spans 14 residues. CDR1 is MNHNS and CDR2 is SASEGT in the germline V gene. CDR3 sequence reads: CASTRTGYNQPQHF. The CDR3 coding sequence is TGTGCCAGCACTAGGACAGGGTACAATCAGCCCCAGCATTTT.

V usage is TRBV18 and J usage is TRBJ2-1; tentatively, D is TRBD1 (5 bases). Trimming stripped 5 bases from V and 8 bases from J, with 19 bases between. The germline V gene encodes CDR1 KGHSH and CDR2 LQKENI. The CDR3 has 15 residues. CDR3 residues: CASSVNRKGFDEQFF. In DNA form, the CDR3 reads TGTGCCAGCTCAGTCAATCGAAAGGGGTTTGATGAGCAGTTCTTC.

The rearrangement uses TRBV15 and TRBJ1-5, with 7 bases that match TRBD1. Per the germline V gene, CDR1 is LNHNV and CDR2 is YYDKDF (reference sequence). The CDR3 spans 15 residues. V dropped 9 bases and J dropped 6; count of bases not matched to a gene: 14. This CDR3 reads CATGFGGGAGQPQHF. For the CDR3, the DNA is TGTGCCACGGGGTTCGGAGGGGGCGCGGGTCAGCCCCAGCATTTT.

J is TRBJ2-7 and V is TRBV2; D gene uncertain. The CDR3 has 16 residues. The V gene's germline CDR1 is SNHLY and CDR2 FYNNEI. Trimming took off 10 bases at V and 2 bases at J, with 24 bases between the two ends. The CDR3 nucleotides read TGTGCCACCAACGACGGGCAGCCCCTTTTCACCTACGAGCAGTACTTC. Amino acids: CATNDGQPLFTYEQYF.

The chain recombines TRBV7-8 with TRBJ2-1; D is possibly TRBD2 (6 bases). V lost 2 bases and J lost 10, with 9 bases in between. This CDR3 comprises 12 residues. Germline assignment: CDR1 SGHVS and CDR2 FQNEAQ. This chain's CDR3 is CASSLLLAEQFF. The CDR3 nucleotides are TGTGCCAGCAGCTTATTACTAGCAGAGCAGTTCTTC.